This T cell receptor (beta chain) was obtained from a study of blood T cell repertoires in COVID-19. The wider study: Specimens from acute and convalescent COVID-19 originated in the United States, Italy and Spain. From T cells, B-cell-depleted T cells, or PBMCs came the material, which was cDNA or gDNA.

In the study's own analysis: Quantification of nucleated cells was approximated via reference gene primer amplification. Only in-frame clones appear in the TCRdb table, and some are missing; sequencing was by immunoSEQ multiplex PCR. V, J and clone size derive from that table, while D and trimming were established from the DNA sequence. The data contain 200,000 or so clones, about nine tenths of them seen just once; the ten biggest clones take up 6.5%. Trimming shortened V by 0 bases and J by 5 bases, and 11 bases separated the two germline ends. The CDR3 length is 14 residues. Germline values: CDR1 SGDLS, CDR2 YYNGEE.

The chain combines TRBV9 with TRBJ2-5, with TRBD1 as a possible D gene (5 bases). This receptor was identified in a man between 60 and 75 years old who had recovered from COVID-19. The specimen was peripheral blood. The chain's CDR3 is CASSVAPRDETQYF. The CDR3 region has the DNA TGTGCCAGCAGCGTAGCCCCCAGGGATGAGACCCAGTACTTC.